This TCR beta chain was sequenced for a study of OX40 agonist ivuxolimab in advanced cancers. Study details: Partial responses occurred in three patients (one hepatocellular carcinoma, two cutaneous melanoma). General study points: Antigen specificity was not determined for the expanded peripheral T cells.

TCRdb's copy holds only in-frame clones and misses some; the assay was immunoSEQ multiplex PCR. The table has about 63,000 clones, around 91% seen once. A word on this clone: Its cognate antigen is unknown.

With 3 bases clipped from V and 4 bases from J, the junction kept 7 bases outside the gene matches. CDR1 is WSHSY, CDR2 SAAADI, per germline. This CDR3 region has 17 residues. The source material was CD4+ or CD8+ T cells sorted from blood, sampled in a trial of the OX40 agonist ivuxolimab. The chain uses TRBV10-2 and TRBJ2-1; 12 nucleotides align to TRBD2. The sequence was obtained from an adult with an advanced solid tumor such as melanoma, head and neck, liver or kidney cancer. DNA for the CDR3: TGCGCCAGCAGTGACTACGATCTAGCGGGGGGGTACAATGAGCAGTTCTTC. Amino acid sequence: CASSDYDLAGGYNEQFF.